Listed below are T cell receptor beta chains from one sample, sequenced in a study of T cell responses to AZD1222 COVID-19 vaccine. The protocol was immunoSEQ multiplex PCR, while the TCRdb copy is restricted to in-frame clones and leaves out a portion. Found here are 150,000 to 200,000 clones, 85% to 90% of them singletons; the top ten hold 5% to 7%. The source material was peripheral blood, sampled on day 0 of AZD1222 vaccination. The origin of the receptors is an adult in good health. Each CDR3 is given without its conserved first and last residue.

J gene | V gene | CDR3 protein
TRBJ1-4 | TRBV7-2 | ASSSGQGNEKLF
TRBJ2-1 | TRBV4-3 | ASSQDRGFGEQF
TRBJ2-1 | TRBV6-6 | ASSQASGRVF
TRBJ1-5 | TRBV6-1 | ASSEAFVSGTRMH
TRBJ1-4 | TRBV12-3/TRBV12-4 | ASSVQENEKLF
TRBJ1-5 | TRBV5-1 | ASSLGGQGSQPQH
TRBJ1-1 | TRBV27 | ASRGTAALEAF
TRBJ2-7 | TRBV18 | ASSPYTDRAREQY
TRBJ2-5 | TRBV11-2 | ASSPQGVRETQY
TRBJ1-2 | TRBV2 | ASSDRGRANYGYT
TRBJ1-6 | TRBV30 | AWSQGYNSPLH
TRBJ2-1 | TRBV19 | AVTSTSSYNEQF
TRBJ2-3 | TRBV30 | AWSVGTGPTQY
TRBJ2-2 | TRBV2 | ASSEGVRVEELF
TRBJ2-3 | TRBV7-2 | ASSPGGGYGADTQY
TRBJ1-6 | TRBV18 | ASSPPNAGGLDNSPLH
TRBJ2-3 | TRBV10-2 | ASSESLLHETTDTQY
TRBJ2-1 | TRBV11-3 | ASSLGPRGSSYNEQF
TRBJ2-1 | TRBV24-1 | ATSDPGQGIGEQF
TRBJ2-1 | TRBV3-1/TRBV3-2 | ASSRGTGGNNEQF
TRBJ2-2 | TRBV20-1 | SASSPNTGELF
TRBJ2-3 | TRBV5-4 | ASSLETGSGDTQY
TRBJ2-7 | TRBV2 | ASSEGRLYEQY
TRBJ1-2 | TRBV28 | ASRGPTIYGYT
TRBJ2-1 | TRBV5-1 | ASSLGRADEQF
TRBJ2-2 | TRBV24-1 | ATSGTPGRAGGTGELF
TRBJ1-4 | TRBV29-1 | SVEGRHNEKLF
TRBJ2-7 | TRBV5-4 | ASSLRGSPYEQY
TRBJ2-5 | TRBV24-1 | ATSARVGGTQY
TRBJ1-3 | TRBV2 | ASSWISGNTIY
TRBJ1-5 | TRBV29-1 | SVAPGRDRQTYSNQPQH
TRBJ1-1 | TRBV19 | ASSRDKNTEAF
TRBJ1-6 | TRBV28 | ASSTSGGGNSPLH
TRBJ1-5 | TRBV18 | ASSSGARNQPQH
TRBJ1-2 | TRBV28 | ASTPSDYGYT
TRBJ1-5 | TRBV20-1 | SASGQHLQGAMGNQPQH
TRBJ2-5 | TRBV27 | ASSLMETQY
TRBJ1-3 | TRBV6-5 | ASSQGFGNTIY
TRBJ1-2 | TRBV28 | ASSFSDRGRGYT
TRBJ1-2 | TRBV5-4 | ASSLARRSRYGYT
TRBJ2-7 | TRBV10-3 | AISESASHSYEQY
TRBJ2-7 | TRBV7-9 | ASSVQGYEQY
TRBJ1-6 | TRBV11-2 | ASSLGGRLNSPLH
TRBJ2-1 | TRBV18 | ASEEQGATNEQF
TRBJ1-5 | TRBV27 | ASSWGQYSNQPQH
TRBJ2-2 | TRBV5-4 | ASSLWASGYTGELF
TRBJ1-4 | TRBV18 | ASSPRPKDATNEKLF
TRBJ2-5 | TRBV19 | ASSISGGIGETQY